The rows below give T cell receptor beta chains drawn from one sample of a study of cytomegalovirus exposure and HLA in healthy donors. Some clones are missing from TCRdb's copy, which holds only in-frame ones; the method was immunoSEQ multiplex PCR. The table lists about 140,000 clones, 68% of them singletons, with about 4.1% in the top ten. Sequenced input: PBMCs. The receptor set was obtained from a man aged 55-75 years in good health and CMV-seronegative. The CDR3 runs from the conserved cysteine through the conserved F or W. A D gene is named only where the DNA matches it firmly. The size field is filled for only some rows; it gives once, few, many or a size class.

d_gene	abundance	v_gene	j_gene	CDR3aa	CDR3nt
TRBD1	NA	TRBV2	TRBJ2-5	CASSETGVRETQYF	TGTGCCAGCAGTGAAACAGGGGTTCGGGAGACCCAGTACTTC
NA	few	TRBV5-1	TRBJ1-1	CASSLEAVAEAFF	TGCGCCAGCAGCTTGGAAGCTGTCGCTGAAGCTTTCTTT
NA	NA	TRBV29-1	TRBJ2-1	CSVALTGVTNEQFF	TGCAGCGTGGCTCTAACGGGAGTGACAAATGAGCAGTTCTTC
NA	few	TRBV5-4	TRBJ2-1	CASSLDSGNNEQFF	TGTGCCAGCAGCTTGGATTCAGGGAACAATGAGCAGTTCTTC
TRBD2	NA	TRBV7-3	TRBJ2-5	CASSLVAGEETQYF	TGTGCCAGCAGCTTAGTAGCGGGGGAAGAGACCCAGTACTTC
NA	NA	TRBV6-5	TRBJ1-1	CASSYSKRGGGTEAFF	TGTGCCAGCAGTTACTCGAAAAGGGGAGGGGGCACTGAAGCTTTCTTT
NA	many	TRBV6-6	TRBJ2-2	CASTSPQGTGELFF	TGTGCCAGCACCTCCCCTCAGGGCACCGGGGAGCTGTTTTTT
TRBD2	NA	TRBV30	TRBJ2-2	CAWSPGLVDTGELFF	TGTGCCTGGAGCCCGGGACTAGTTGACACCGGGGAGCTGTTTTTT
TRBD1	few	TRBV4-3	TRBJ1-5	CASSGDRGHQPQHF	TGCGCCAGCAGCGGCGACAGGGGGCATCAGCCCCAGCATTTT
NA	NA	TRBV7-9	TRBJ2-7	CASSLGLRESVHEQYF	TGTGCCAGCAGCTTAGGGCTCCGGGAGTCGGTCCACGAGCAGTACTTC
TRBD2	NA	TRBV7-8	TRBJ2-5	CASSFLLAGGGETQYF	TGTGCCAGCAGCTTCCTCCTAGCGGGAGGGGGGGAGACCCAGTACTTC
TRBD1	NA	TRBV18	TRBJ2-3	CASSPVDRGRSHRDTQYF	TGTGCCAGCTCACCGGTTGACAGGGGGCGATCTCACAGAGATACGCAGTATTTT
TRBD1	NA	TRBV19	TRBJ1-5	CASRDRGSGQPQHF	TGTGCCAGTAGGGACAGGGGGTCCGGGCAGCCCCAGCATTTT